The sequence of this TCR beta chain was determined in a study of blood T cell repertoires in COVID-19. Study as a whole: T cells, B-cell-depleted T cells, or PBMCs supplied cDNA or gDNA.

This CDR3 has 15 amino acids. The V gene's germline CDR1 is SGHTA and CDR2 FQGNSA. V was cut by 0 bases and J by 0 bases, with 6 bases left in between. Authors' methods: Estimated nucleated cell counts came from reference gene primer amplification. Profiled with immunoSEQ multiplex PCR; TCRdb holds only in-frame clones, not every one. V, J and clone size reflect that table, while D and trimming were determined from the DNA. The data contain approximately 28,000 clones, around nine tenths of them seen just once; the ten biggest clones take up approximately 6.2%. The chain has TRBV7-2 and TRBJ2-1; the D is unclear. Sequenced sample: peripheral blood. This receptor was taken from a human donor in a cohort sampled during active COVID-19. The CDR3 nucleotides are TGTGCCAGCAGCTTAGCGCGGAGCTCCTACAATGAGCAGTTCTTC. Translation: CASSLARSSYNEQFF.